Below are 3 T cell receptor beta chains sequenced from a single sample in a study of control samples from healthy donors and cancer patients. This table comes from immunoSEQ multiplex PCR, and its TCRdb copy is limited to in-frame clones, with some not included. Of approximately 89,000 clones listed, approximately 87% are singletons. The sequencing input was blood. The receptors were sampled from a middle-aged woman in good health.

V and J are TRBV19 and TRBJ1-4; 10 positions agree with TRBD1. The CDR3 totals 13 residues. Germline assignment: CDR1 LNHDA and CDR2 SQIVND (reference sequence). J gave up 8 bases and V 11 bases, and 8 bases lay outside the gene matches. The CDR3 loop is CAAMDRGTEKLFF. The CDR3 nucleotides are TGTGCCGCTATGGACAGGGGGACAGAAAAACTGTTTTTT.

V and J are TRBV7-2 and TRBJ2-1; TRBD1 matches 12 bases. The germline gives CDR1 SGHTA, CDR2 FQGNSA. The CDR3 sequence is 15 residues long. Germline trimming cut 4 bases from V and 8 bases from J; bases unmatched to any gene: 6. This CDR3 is CASSSGTGGRYEQFF. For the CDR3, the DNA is TGTGCCAGCAGCTCCGGGACAGGGGGCCGTTATGAGCAGTTCTTC.

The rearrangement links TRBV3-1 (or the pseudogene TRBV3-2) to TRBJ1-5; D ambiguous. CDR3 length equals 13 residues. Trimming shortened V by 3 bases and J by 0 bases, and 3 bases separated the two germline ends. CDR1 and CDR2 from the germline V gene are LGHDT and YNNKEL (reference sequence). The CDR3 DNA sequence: TGTGCCAGCAGCCACACTAGCAATCAGCCCCAGCATTTT. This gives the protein CASSHTSNQPQHF.